The 23 T cell receptor beta chains in this list originate from one sample, sequenced in a study of cytomegalovirus exposure and HLA in healthy donors. Primers included in the PCR were 60 Vbeta and 13 Jbeta primers. Here immunoSEQ multiplex PCR was the method, and the copy in TCRdb shows in-frame clones only, minus some. The repertoire holds roughly 140,000 clones, approximately 80% seen once, with 5.1% in the top ten. Sequencing was carried out using PBMCs. Every receptor here comes from a male donor in good health and CMV-seronegative.

The chain carries TRBV10-3 and TRBJ1-1; D is possibly TRBD1 (6 bases). The germline V gene has CDR1 ENHRY and CDR2 SYGVKD. CDR3 length: 15 residues. V lost 0 bases and J 0 bases, leaving 8 bases between the germline ends. The CDR3 protein is CAISESGDMNTEAFF. The CDR3 DNA reads TGTGCCATCAGTGAGTCCGGGGACATGAACACTGAAGCTTTCTTT.

CDR3: CASNLTPNSPLHF. CDR3 DNA sequence: TGTGCCAGCAACCTTACACCTAATTCACCCCTCCACTTT. The chain is built from TRBV13 and TRBJ1-6; D gene ambiguous. The CDR3 length is 13 residues. From germline, CDR1 is PRHDT and CDR2 FYEKMQ (reference sequence). V was shortened by 7 bases and J by 6 bases, with 10 bases between the two germline ends.

The chain joins TRBV19 to TRBJ1-5; D might be TRBD1 (6 bases). Germline CDR1 reads LNHDA; CDR2 reads SQIVND (reference sequence). The CDR3 runs to 12 residues. V was clipped by 8 bases and J by 7 bases, with 12 bases between them. This chain's CDR3 is CASHKTGQPQHF. The CDR3 DNA sequence: TGTGCCAGTCACAAAACAGGGCAGCCCCAGCATTTT. The full variable domain, rest sourced from reference TRBV19 and TRBJ1-5, is DGGITQSPKYLFRKEGQNVTLSCEQNLNHDAMYWYRQDPGQGLRLIYYSQIVNDFQKGDIAEGYSVSREKKESFPLTVTSAQKNPTAFYLCASHKTGQPQHFGDGTRLSIL.

This rearrangement joins TRBV28 to TRBJ1-5; D gene uncertain. This CDR3 is built from 15 residues. V was cut by 7 bases and J by 2 bases, with 15 bases left in between. CDR1 and CDR2 from the germline V gene are MDHEN and SYDVKM. The CDR3: CASTSFTSGNQPQHF. As DNA, the CDR3 is TGTGCCAGCACCTCCTTTACTTCGGGCAATCAGCCCCAGCATTTT.

The chain links TRBV4-1 to TRBJ1-1, with D perhaps TRBD1 (5 bases). The CDR3 is 17 residues long. Trimming took 3 bases from V and 0 from J, leaving 17 bases between them. Per the germline V gene, CDR1 is MGHRA and CDR2 is YSYEKL. CDR3 loop: CASSHGGRVGMNTEAFF. DNA of the CDR3: TGCGCCAGCAGCCACGGCGGCAGGGTGGGAATGAACACTGAAGCTTTCTTT.

Points on this clone: An end of the junction does not agree with germline; a read error may underlie this. The chain carries TRBV29-1 and TRBJ1-2; D unresolved. There are 8 residues in the CDR3. CDR1 is SQVTM, CDR2 ANQGSEA, per germline. The CDR3 bases are TGCAGCGTTCCTCCCCGGGCCTTC. Protein product: CSVPPRAF.

The V and J genes are TRBV29-1 and TRBJ2-1, with a tentative D call TRBD2 (6 bases). Trimming cost V 5 bases and J 4 bases, with 9 bases left between them. The CDR3 loop spans 12 amino acids. CDR1 is SQVTM, CDR2 ANQGSEA, per germline. The CDR3 is CSVSGGYNEQFF. The CDR3 bases are TGCAGCGTTTCCGGGGGTTACAATGAGCAGTTCTTC.

This clone was counted between two and nine times. The chain has TRBV28 and TRBJ1-4, with 9 bases aligning to TRBD1. V dropped 8 bases and J dropped 7; count of bases not matched to a gene: 11. The CDR3 extends over 15 amino acids. Germline V gene data show CDR1 as MDHEN and CDR2 as SYDVKM. The CDR3 DNA reads as TGTGCCAGCGGGGATTGGACAGGGGTTAGTGAAAAACTGTTTTTT. The encoded protein is CASGDWTGVSEKLFF. Filled out from reference TRBV28 and TRBJ1-4, the complete variable domain reads DVKVTQSSRYLVKRTGEKVFLECVQDMDHENMFWYRQDPGLGLRLIYFSYDVKMKEKGDIPEGYSVSREKKERFSLILESASTNQTSMYLCASGDWTGVSEKLFFGSGTQLSVL.

This chain connects TRBV5-1 to TRBJ2-3; D is uncertain. Per germline, CDR1 SGHRS and CDR2 YFSETQ. The CDR3 length is 12 residues. With 4 bases removed from V and 5 bases from J, the gap between germline ends came to 8 bases. This CDR3 reads CASSPAGDTQYF. The CDR3, as DNA: TGCGCCAGCAGCCCGGCAGGAGATACGCAGTATTTT.

This chain joins TRBV11-2 and TRBJ1-1; no reliable D call. Germline-derived CDR1 and CDR2 are SGHAT and FQNNGV. The CDR3 has 15 residues. The V gene lost 1 base and the J gene lost 4 bases, with 13 bases spanning the gap. This CDR3 reads CASSLVSGSGTEAFF. DNA of the CDR3: TGTGCCAGCAGCTTAGTTTCGGGATCCGGCACTGAAGCTTTCTTT. The variable domain in full, with the rest retrieved from reference TRBV11-2 and TRBJ1-1, is EAGVAQSPRYKIIEKRQSVAFWCNPISGHATLYWYQQILGQGPKLLIQFQNNGVVDDSQLPKDRFSAERLKGVDSTLKIQPAKLEDSAVYLCASSLVSGSGTEAFFGQGTRLTVV.

This clone turned up a few times. The V gene is TRBV18, the J gene TRBJ2-1, with 9 nucleotides matching TRBD1. The germline V gene has CDR1 KGHSH and CDR2 LQKENI. The CDR3 is 15 residues long. Trimming cost V 4 bases and J 8 bases; bases outside gene matches: 9. CDR3 DNA: TGTGCCAGCTCACAATACCGGGACAGGGCACATGAGCAGTTCTTC. Its translation is CASSQYRDRAHEQFF.

The J gene is TRBJ2-1, the V gene TRBV29-1, with 9 positions matching TRBD2. J lost 10 bases, V lost 3 bases, and 10 bases had no gene match. CDR3 length: 14 residues. Germline assignment: CDR1 SQVTM and CDR2 ANQGSEA. CDR3 DNA sequence: TGCAGCGTTGATCTAGCGGGGAGCGGTTCGGAGCAGTTCTTC. The encoded protein is CSVDLAGSGSEQFF.

V is TRBV13 and J is TRBJ2-3; D is unresolved. The CDR3 is 14 amino acids. The V end lost 5 bases, the J end lost 0 bases, and 9 bases lay between the germline ends. The germline V gene has CDR1 PRHDT and CDR2 FYEKMQ (reference sequence). The CDR3 protein is CASSRDTSTDTQYF. The CDR3 DNA is TGTGCCAGCAGCCGAGATACTAGCACAGATACGCAGTATTTT.

This chain uses TRBV7-2 with TRBJ1-4; 9 bases map to TRBD1. Germline V gene data show CDR1 as SGHTA and CDR2 as FQGNSA. V dropped 2 bases and J dropped 6; count of bases not matched to a gene: 4. This CDR3 is built from 15 residues. CDR3: CASSLLGTGYEKLFF. CDR3 nucleotides: TGTGCCAGCAGCTTATTGGGGACAGGGTATGAAAAACTGTTTTTT.

Details on this clone: The same CDR3 can be traced to other DNA sequences in this sample. The genes are TRBV5-1 and TRBJ2-5; 14 nucleotides line up with TRBD2. This CDR3 is 15 amino acids long. The germline gives CDR1 SGHRS, CDR2 YFSETQ. V trimming: 0 bases; J trimming: 5 bases; junction bases outside the gene matches: 0. Here the CDR3 DNA reads TGCGCCAGCAGCTTGGGGACTAGCGGGGGGGAGACCCAGTACTTC. Translation gives CASSLGTSGGETQYF.

V is TRBV11-2 and J is TRBJ2-7, with TRBD1 identical over 7 bases. The CDR3 extends over 13 amino acids. Germline values: CDR1 SGHAT, CDR2 FQNNGV. V shed 5 bases and J 4 bases; nucleotides not matched to a gene: 5. CDR3 bases: TGTGCCAGCAGCCCCTGGGACAGATACGAGCAGTACTTC. Its translation is CASSPWDRYEQYF.

This clone turned up a few times. This CDR3 is CASSQNYPDWSPLHF. In DNA form, the CDR3 reads TGTGCCAGCAGCCAGAACTACCCTGACTGGTCACCCCTCCACTTT. The genes are TRBV6-6 and TRBJ1-6; D is uncertain. The V gene's germline CDR1 is MNHNY and CDR2 SVGAGI (reference sequence). The CDR3 spans 15 residues. Trimming cost V 6 bases and J 10 bases, with 19 bases left between them.

The V gene is TRBV7-3, the J gene TRBJ2-3, with 7 bases identical to TRBD2. The V segment lost 1 base and the J segment 1 base; nucleotides outside the gene matches: 2. CDR1 SGHTA and CDR2 FQGTGA come from the germline V gene. The CDR3 runs to 15 residues. The CDR3 DNA is TGTGCCAGCAGCTTAAACGCGGGGGGCACAGATACGCAGTATTTT. Its protein is CASSLNAGGTDTQYF.

The CDR3 protein is CASSLWDSAETQYF. The CDR3 DNA follows: TGTGCCAGCAGCTTATGGGATAGCGCTGAGACCCAGTACTTC. The gene calls are TRBV11-2 and TRBJ2-5; a possible D gene is TRBD2 (5 bases). The CDR3 has 14 residues. From germline, CDR1 is SGHAT and CDR2 FQNNGV. The germline V and J ends were trimmed by 2 bases and 5 bases, with 12 bases remaining between them.

This clone was counted between two and nine times. V is TRBV4-2 and J is TRBJ1-3; the match to TRBD1 covers 7 bases. The CDR3 loop spans 17 amino acids. Germline trimming cut 4 bases from V and 0 bases from J; bases unmatched to any gene: 9. The germline gives CDR1 LGHNA, CDR2 YNFKEQ. This CDR3 reads CASSPIGQALSGNTIYF. DNA of the CDR3: TGTGCCAGCAGCCCAATCGGACAGGCCCTCTCTGGAAACACCATATATTTT.

There are a few counts of this clone. The chain is built from TRBV6-1 and TRBJ1-6; D uncertain. Germline V gene lookup returns CDR1 MNHNS and CDR2 SASEGT. V was shortened by 2 bases and J by 3 bases, with 8 bases between the two germline ends. The CDR3 loop spans 15 amino acids. CDR3 bases: TGTGCCAGCAGTGAATGGGAGGGCTATAATTCACCCCTCCACTTT. Translating it yields CASSEWEGYNSPLHF.

The count of this clone is one. The chain couples TRBV19 to TRBJ1-1; maybe TRBD1 (6 bases). Germline CDR1 LNHDA, CDR2 SQIVND (reference sequence). V lost 3 bases and J 3 bases, leaving 11 bases between the germline ends. The CDR3 is 14 residues long. The chain's CDR3 is CASSIQGKDTEAFF. In nucleotides, the CDR3 is TGTGCCAGTAGTATCCAGGGGAAGGACACTGAAGCTTTCTTT. The whole variable domain, filled in from reference TRBV19 and TRBJ1-1, reads DGGITQSPKYLFRKEGQNVTLSCEQNLNHDAMYWYRQDPGQGLRLIYYSQIVNDFQKGDIAEGYSVSREKKESFPLTVTSAQKNPTAFYLCASSIQGKDTEAFFGQGTRLTVV.

The V call is TRBV20-1, the J call TRBJ2-1; 8 bases fit TRBD1. J lost 10 bases, V lost 6 bases, and 5 bases had no gene match. The CDR3 has 11 residues. From germline, CDR1 is DFQATT and CDR2 SNEGSKA (reference sequence). The CDR3 region is CSAGDRPEQFF. The CDR3 DNA sequence: TGCAGTGCGGGGGACAGGCCAGAGCAGTTCTTC.